The 22 T cell receptor beta chains in this list originate from one sample, sequenced in a study of blood T cell repertoires in COVID-19. Repertoires were generated with immunoSEQ multiplex PCR, while TCRdb's copy carries only in-frame clones and drops some. This sample carries just over 150,000 clones, 85% to 95% of them seen once, and the ten largest clones take approximately 4.6%. The sample was peripheral blood. The receptors originated from a woman aged 45-65 years with acute or convalescent COVID-19.

This clone was found once. V is TRBV5-4 and J is TRBJ1-2; TRBD1 aligns across 8 bases. The CDR3 loop spans 14 amino acids. CDR1 is SGHNT and CDR2 is YYREEE in the germline V gene (reference sequence). Trimming cost V 4 bases and J 7 bases; bases outside gene matches: 9. The CDR3: CASSPSDRVFGYTF. The CDR3, as DNA: TGTGCCAGCAGCCCTTCGGACAGGGTCTTTGGCTACACCTTC.

This clone showed up just once. The chain recombines TRBV25-1 with TRBJ1-5; TRBD1 matches at 7 bases. This CDR3 contains 13 residues. With V trimmed by 6 bases and J by 1 base, 0 bases remained unmatched. CDR1 and CDR2 (germline): MGHDK, SYGVNS. The CDR3 DNA reads TGTGCCAGCAGGGGACAGAGCAATCAGCCCCAGCATTTT. This gives the protein CASRGQSNQPQHF.

The chain couples TRBV21-1 to TRBJ2-2; no DNA check was done on the table's D call, TRBD2. TRBV21-1 is classified as a pseudogene. The CDR3 spans 13 residues. Written as DNA, the CDR3 is TGTGCCAGCAGCAGGGGGGAGACCGGGGAGCTGTTTTTT. Translating it yields CASSRGETGELFF.

The rearrangement links TRBV18 to TRBJ2-7; 7 bases fit TRBD1. There are 16 residues in the CDR3. V dropped 4 bases and J dropped 6; count of bases not matched to a gene: 15. Looked up from germline, CDR1 is KGHSH and CDR2 is LQKENI. Written as DNA, the CDR3 is TGTGCCAGCTCACACGGGAAGACAGGGACGGGGTCCGAGCAGTACTTC. Translated, it gives CASSHGKTGTGSEQYF.

The gene calls are TRBV10-3 and TRBJ2-3; D is ambiguous. Trimming stripped 1 base from V and 4 bases from J, with 6 bases between. From germline, CDR1 is ENHRY and CDR2 SYGVKD. This CDR3 is built from 13 residues. The CDR3 nucleotides read TGTGCCATCAGTGAGTTTTCGGCAGATACGCAGTATTTT. Residues: CAISEFSADTQYF.

The chain combines TRBV2 with TRBJ1-6; 8 bases match TRBD1. After removal of 8 bases from V and 9 bases from J, the junction contained 6 bases not matched to a gene. Per germline, CDR1 SNHLY and CDR2 FYNNEI. The CDR3 is 13 residues long. CDR3 nucleotide sequence: TGTGCCAGCCGTGGACAGGGCGTTTCACCCCTCCACTTT. It is translated as CASRGQGVSPLHF.

The chain carries TRBV10-2 and TRBJ2-3, with 9 bases that match TRBD2. The CDR3 extends over 16 amino acids. V lost 6 bases and J lost 0; bases outside the gene matches: 7. CDR1 is WSHSY, CDR2 SAAADI, per germline. CDR3 bases: TGCGCCAGCAGCCGACTAGCGGAGTTAAGCACAGATACGCAGTATTTT. Translation gives CASSRLAELSTDTQYF.

The genes are TRBV2 and TRBJ1-1; D might be TRBD1 (6 bases). This CDR3 has 16 amino acids. Germline-derived CDR1 and CDR2 are SNHLY and FYNNEI. Trimming pared 2 bases from V and 3 bases from J, leaving 16 bases between. For the CDR3, the DNA is TGTGCCAGCAGTGAAAAGTGGGCAGAGGGGGACACTGAAGCTTTCTTT. Encoded protein: CASSEKWAEGDTEAFF.

CDR3 in DNA: TGTGCCAGCACCTCCTTTCCCAGCGCTTTCACAGATACGCAGTATTTT. Amino acid sequence: CASTSFPSAFTDTQYF. This chain connects TRBV13 to TRBJ2-3; D is undetermined. V lost 7 bases to trimming and J lost 2 bases, with 19 bases between them. CDR1 is PRHDT, CDR2 FYEKMQ, per germline (reference sequence). The CDR3 spans 16 residues.

V usage is TRBV6-6 and J usage is TRBJ2-7, with a tentative D call TRBD2 (6 bases). The CDR3 contains 16 residues. Trimming took 0 bases from V and 9 from J, leaving 21 bases between them. Germline CDR1 is MNHNY and CDR2 is SVGAGI (reference sequence). CDR3 bases: TGTGCCAGCAGTTACTCGATTTCCTCGGGGGTAAAAGTGCAGTACTTC. Amino acids: CASSYSISSGVKVQYF.

The V and J genes are TRBV3-1 (or the pseudogene TRBV3-2) and TRBJ1-5; 10 bases map to TRBD1. Per germline, CDR1 LGHDT and CDR2 YNNKEL (reference sequence). The CDR3 totals 15 residues. With V trimmed by 4 bases and J by 7 bases, 7 bases remained unmatched. The CDR3 DNA reads TGTGCCAGCAGCCCTCGGACAGGGGGAGGGCAGCCCCAGCATTTT. Its translation: CASSPRTGGGQPQHF.

The rearrangement links TRBV30 to TRBJ2-1; possible D gene TRBD2, 6 bases. The CDR3 has 17 residues. Germline CDR1 is GTSNPN and CDR2 is SVGIG (reference sequence). The V and J ends lost 0 bases and 2 bases respectively, with 17 bases between them. CDR3 region: CAWSVRSASETYNEQFF. The CDR3 DNA follows: TGTGCCTGGAGTGTACGGTCGGCTAGCGAGACCTACAATGAGCAGTTCTTC. Drawing the rest from reference TRBV30 and TRBJ2-1, the complete variable domain is SQTIHQWPATLVQPVGSPLSLECTVEGTSNPNLYWYRQAAGRGLQLLFYSVGIGQISSEVPQNLSASRPQDRQFILSSKKLLLSDSGFYLCAWSVRSASETYNEQFFGPGTRLTVL.

V and J are TRBV27 and TRBJ2-6; weak D call: TRBD2 (6 bases). This CDR3 region has 17 residues. The ends were cut back, 4 bases at V and 2 bases at J, with 15 bases in the middle. Germline-derived CDR1 and CDR2 are MNHEY and SMNVEV (reference sequence). The CDR3 spells CASSSMGGLTGANVLTF. The CDR3 bases are TGTGCCAGCAGTTCAATGGGGGGACTTACTGGGGCCAACGTCCTGACTTTC.

The gene calls are TRBV28 and TRBJ1-2, with 7 nucleotides matching TRBD1. The V and J ends lost 4 bases and 2 bases, in that order; junction bases with no gene match: 7. Per the germline V gene, CDR1 is MDHEN and CDR2 is SYDVKM. The length of the CDR3 is 15 residues. The CDR3 coding sequence is TGTGCCAGCAGTTCGACAGGGCTTGCAAACTATGGCTACACCTTC. This codes for CASSSTGLANYGYTF.

The rearrangement joins TRBV5-8 to TRBJ1-1; D uncertain. This CDR3 spans 12 amino acids. Between the trimmed V and J ends, which lost 4 bases and 3 bases, there was a span of 7 bases. Per germline, CDR1 SGHTS and CDR2 YDEGEE. The CDR3 reads CASSQQYTEAFF. CDR3 DNA sequence: TGTGCCAGCAGCCAACAGTACACTGAAGCTTTCTTT.

The V call is TRBV18, the J call TRBJ1-1, with 7 bases matching TRBD1. This CDR3 is built from 15 residues. Germline CDR1 reads KGHSH; CDR2 reads LQKENI. With 2 bases clipped from V and 1 base from J, the junction kept 4 bases outside the gene matches. The CDR3 is CASSPARGSNTEAFF. Here the CDR3 DNA reads TGTGCCAGCTCACCAGCCAGGGGGTCGAACACTGAAGCTTTCTTT. Looking up the rest from reference TRBV18 and TRBJ1-1 gives the full variable domain: NAGVMQNPRHLVRRRGQEARLRCSPMKGHSHVYWYRQLPEEGLKFMVYLQKENIIDESGMPKERFSAEFPKEGPSILRIQQVVRGDSAAYFCASSPARGSNTEAFFGQGTRLTVV.

The rearrangement joins TRBV7-6 to TRBJ2-2; tentative D call: TRBD2 (5 bases). This CDR3 is 12 amino acids long. Germline V lookup: CDR1 SGHVS, CDR2 FNYEAQ. The ends were cut back, 5 bases at V and 6 bases at J, with 7 bases in the middle. CDR3: CASSPGSGELFF. Written as DNA, the CDR3 is TGTGCCAGCAGCCCGGGATCCGGGGAGCTGTTTTTT.

V usage is TRBV5-6 and J usage is TRBJ1-2, with D hard to call. From germline, CDR1 is SGHDT and CDR2 YYEEEE. The CDR3 sequence is 17 residues long. V lost 0 bases to trimming and J lost 6 bases, with 21 bases between them. CDR3 in DNA: TGTGCCAGCAGCTTGGCCTCGGGAGAGGGAAAGAAGGATGGCTACACCTTC. Its translation is CASSLASGEGKKDGYTF.

The CDR3 region is CASSRRKGGEQYF. In DNA form, the CDR3 reads TGTGCCAGCAGCCGACGTAAGGGCGGGGAGCAGTACTTC. V is TRBV5-8 and J is TRBJ2-7; D might be TRBD2 (5 bases). This CDR3 spans 13 amino acids. Germline V gives CDR1 SGHTS, CDR2 YDEGEE. With 4 bases removed from V and 7 bases from J, the gap between germline ends came to 15 bases.

This sequence joins TRBV7-3 and TRBJ2-7; 14 positions agree with TRBD2. This CDR3 is built from 16 residues. Per germline, CDR1 SGHTA and CDR2 FQGTGA. The trim removed 4 bases at V and 7 bases at J, leaving 9 bases unmatched. CDR3 in DNA: TGTGCCAGCAGCTCAGATGGACTAGCGGGAGGTCGGGAGCAGTACTTC. The encoded protein is CASSSDGLAGGREQYF.

The rearrangement links TRBV6-2 or TRBV6-3 to TRBJ2-7; 9 nucleotides line up with TRBD2. From germline, CDR1 is MNHEY and CDR2 SVGEGT. The CDR3 spans 17 residues. V lost 0 bases, J lost 3 bases, and 9 bases stayed unmatched. CDR3 sequence (DNA): TGTGCCAGCAGTTACTCGATGGTAGCGGGAGCAGACTACGAGCAGTACTTC. Its translation: CASSYSMVAGADYEQYF.

The V call is TRBV19, the J call TRBJ2-2; 7 positions agree with TRBD1. V shed 5 bases, J shed 5 bases, and the junction held 8 bases outside the gene matches. Germline CDR1 LNHDA, CDR2 SQIVND (reference sequence). The CDR3 contains 15 residues. Here the CDR3 DNA reads TGTGCCAGTAGTTACAGGGGACCCAATACCGGGGAGCTGTTTTTT. Residues: CASSYRGPNTGELFF.